The sequence of this T cell receptor beta chain was determined in a study of blood T cell repertoires in COVID-19. On the study more broadly: Nucleic acid was either cDNA or gDNA, and it came from T cells, B-cell-depleted T cells, or PBMCs.

This clone was found a few times. The assay was immunoSEQ multiplex PCR, and TCRdb's table has in-frame clones only and misses some. In the table there are roughly 40,000 clones, around 79% of which are singletons. Material for sequencing was peripheral blood. The sequence came from a human donor in a cohort sampled during active COVID-19.

In DNA form, the CDR3 reads TGTGCCACCAGTGCTCGGCAGGGGGGAGGAGAGACCCAGTACTTC. Translated, it gives CATSARQGGGETQYF. The V call is TRBV24-1, the J call TRBJ2-5, with TRBD1 as a possible D gene (7 bases). Germline-derived CDR1 and CDR2 are KGHDR and SFDVKD. The CDR3 extends over 15 amino acids. Trimming pared 5 bases from V and 4 bases from J, leaving 16 bases between.